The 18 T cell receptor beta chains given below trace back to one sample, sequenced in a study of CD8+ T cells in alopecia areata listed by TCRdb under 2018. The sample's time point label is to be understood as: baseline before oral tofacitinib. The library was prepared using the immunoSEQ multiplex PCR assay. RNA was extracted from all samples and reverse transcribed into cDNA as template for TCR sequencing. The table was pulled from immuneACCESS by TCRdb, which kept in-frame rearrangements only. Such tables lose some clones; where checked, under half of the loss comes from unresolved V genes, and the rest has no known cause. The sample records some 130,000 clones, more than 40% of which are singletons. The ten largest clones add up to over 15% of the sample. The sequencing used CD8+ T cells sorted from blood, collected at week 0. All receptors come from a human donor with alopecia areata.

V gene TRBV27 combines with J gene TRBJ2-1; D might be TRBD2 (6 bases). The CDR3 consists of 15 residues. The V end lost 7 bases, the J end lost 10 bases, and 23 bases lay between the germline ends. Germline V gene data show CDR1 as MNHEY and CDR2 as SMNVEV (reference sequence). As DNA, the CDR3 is TGTGCCAGCACCACCGGGACTTCTCTTTACCAAGAGCAGTTCTTC. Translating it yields CASTTGTSLYQEQFF.

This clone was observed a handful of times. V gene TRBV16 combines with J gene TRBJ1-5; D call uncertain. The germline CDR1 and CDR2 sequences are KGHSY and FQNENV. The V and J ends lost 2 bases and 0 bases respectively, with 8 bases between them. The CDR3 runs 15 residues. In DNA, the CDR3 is TGTGCCAGCAGCCAAGACAAGGATAGCAATCAGCCCCAGCATTTT. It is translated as CASSQDKDSNQPQHF.

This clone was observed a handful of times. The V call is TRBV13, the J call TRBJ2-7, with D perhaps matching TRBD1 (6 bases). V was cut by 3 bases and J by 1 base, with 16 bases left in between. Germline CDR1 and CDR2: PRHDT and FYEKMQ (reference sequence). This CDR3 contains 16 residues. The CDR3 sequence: CASSLKHRVRSYEQYF. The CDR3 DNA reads TGTGCCAGCAGCTTGAAACACAGGGTCCGGTCCTACGAGCAGTACTTC.

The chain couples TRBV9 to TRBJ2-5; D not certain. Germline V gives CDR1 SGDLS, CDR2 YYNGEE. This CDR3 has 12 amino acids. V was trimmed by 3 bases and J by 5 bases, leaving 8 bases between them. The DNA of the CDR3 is TGTGCCAGCAGCGCCGTTGGGGAGACCCAGTACTTC. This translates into CASSAVGETQYF. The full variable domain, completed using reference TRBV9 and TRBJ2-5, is DSGVTQTPKHLITATGQRVTLRCSPRSGDLSVYWYQQSLDQGLQFLIQYYNGEERAKGNILERFSAQQFPDLHSELNLSSLELGDSALYFCASSAVGETQYFGPGTRLLVL.

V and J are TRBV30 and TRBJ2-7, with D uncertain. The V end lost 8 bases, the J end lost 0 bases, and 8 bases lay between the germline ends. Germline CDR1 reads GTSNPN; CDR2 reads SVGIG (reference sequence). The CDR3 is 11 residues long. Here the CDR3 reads CALEASYEQYF. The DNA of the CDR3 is TGTGCCCTCGAGGCCTCCTACGAGCAGTACTTC. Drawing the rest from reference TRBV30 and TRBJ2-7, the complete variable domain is SQTIHQWPATLVQPVGSPLSLECTVEGTSNPNLYWYRQAAGRGLQLLFYSVGIGQISSEVPQNLSASRPQDRQFILSSKKLLLSDSGFYLCALEASYEQYFGPGTRLTVT.

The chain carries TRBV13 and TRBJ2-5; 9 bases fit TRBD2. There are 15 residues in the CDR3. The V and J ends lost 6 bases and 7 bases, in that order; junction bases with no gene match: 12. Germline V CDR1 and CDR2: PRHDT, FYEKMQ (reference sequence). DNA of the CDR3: TGTGCCAGCAGGGCTGAGCGGGGGGCCTCCGGGACCCAGTACTTC. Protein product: CASRAERGASGTQYF. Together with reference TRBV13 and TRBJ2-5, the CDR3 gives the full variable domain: AAGVIQSPRHLIKEKRETATLKCYPIPRHDTVYWYQQGPGQDPQFLISFYEKMQSDKGSIPDRFSAQQFSDYHSELNMSSLELGDSALYFCASRAERGASGTQYFGPGTRLLVL.

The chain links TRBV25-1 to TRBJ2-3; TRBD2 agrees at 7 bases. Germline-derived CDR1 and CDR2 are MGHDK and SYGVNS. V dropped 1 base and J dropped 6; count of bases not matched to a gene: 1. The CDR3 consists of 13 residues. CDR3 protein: CASSESGGDTQYF. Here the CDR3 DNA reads TGTGCCAGCAGTGAATCGGGGGGTGATACGCAGTATTTT.

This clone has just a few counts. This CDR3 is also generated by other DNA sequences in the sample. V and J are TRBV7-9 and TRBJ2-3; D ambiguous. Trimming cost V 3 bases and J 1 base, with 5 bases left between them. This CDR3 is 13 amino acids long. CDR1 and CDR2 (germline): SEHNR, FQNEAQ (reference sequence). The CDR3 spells CASSFGGTDTQYF. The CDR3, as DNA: TGTGCCAGCAGCTTCGGCGGCACAGATACGCAGTATTTT.

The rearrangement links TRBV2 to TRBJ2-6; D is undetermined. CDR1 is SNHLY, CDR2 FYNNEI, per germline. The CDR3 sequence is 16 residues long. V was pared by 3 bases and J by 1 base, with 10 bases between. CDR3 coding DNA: TGTGCCAGCAGTGATTTGGTGTCTTCTGGGGCCAACGTCCTGACTTTC. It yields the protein CASSDLVSSGANVLTF. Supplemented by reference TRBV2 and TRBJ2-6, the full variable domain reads EPEVTQTPSHQVTQMGQEVILRCVPISNHLYFYWYRQILGQKVEFLVSFYNNEISEKSEIFDDQFSVERPDGSNFTLKIRSTKLEDSAMYFCASSDLVSSGANVLTFGAGSRLTVL.

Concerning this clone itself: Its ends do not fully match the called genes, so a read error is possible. The CDR3 sequence: CASSSRLYNEQFF. As DNA, the CDR3 is TGTGCCAGCAGCTCCCGACTGTACAATGAGCAATTCTTC. The chain employs TRBV6-5 and TRBJ2-1; D uncertain. The CDR3 contains 13 residues. CDR1 is MNHEY and CDR2 is SVGAGI in the germline V gene.

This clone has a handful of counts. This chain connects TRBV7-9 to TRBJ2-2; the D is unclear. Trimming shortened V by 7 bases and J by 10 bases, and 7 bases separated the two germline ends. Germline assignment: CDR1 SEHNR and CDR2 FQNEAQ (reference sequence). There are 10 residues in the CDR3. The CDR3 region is CASTRPELFF. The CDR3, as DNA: TGTGCCAGCACCCGACCGGAGCTGTTTTTT.

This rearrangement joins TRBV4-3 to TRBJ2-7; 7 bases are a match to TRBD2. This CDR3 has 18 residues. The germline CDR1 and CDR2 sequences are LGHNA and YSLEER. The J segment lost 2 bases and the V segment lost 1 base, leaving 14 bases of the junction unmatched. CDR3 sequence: CASSQGPAGEGITYEQYF. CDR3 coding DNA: TGCGCCAGCAGCCAAGGACCGGCGGGGGAAGGAATAACCTACGAGCAGTACTTC.

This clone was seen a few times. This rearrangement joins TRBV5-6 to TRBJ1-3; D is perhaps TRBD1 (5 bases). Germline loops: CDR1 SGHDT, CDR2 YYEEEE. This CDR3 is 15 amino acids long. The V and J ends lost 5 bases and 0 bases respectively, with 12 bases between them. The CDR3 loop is CASSQGPFSGNTIYF. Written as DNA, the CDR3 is TGTGCCAGCAGTCAGGGCCCGTTCTCTGGAAACACCATATATTTT.

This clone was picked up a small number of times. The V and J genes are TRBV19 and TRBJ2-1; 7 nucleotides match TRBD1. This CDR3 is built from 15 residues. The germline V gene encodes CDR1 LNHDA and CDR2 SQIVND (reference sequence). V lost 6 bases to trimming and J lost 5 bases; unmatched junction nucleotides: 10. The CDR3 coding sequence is TGTGCCAGTAGCTTCGACAGGGAAAGCGACAATGAGCAGTTCTTC. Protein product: CASSFDRESDNEQFF.

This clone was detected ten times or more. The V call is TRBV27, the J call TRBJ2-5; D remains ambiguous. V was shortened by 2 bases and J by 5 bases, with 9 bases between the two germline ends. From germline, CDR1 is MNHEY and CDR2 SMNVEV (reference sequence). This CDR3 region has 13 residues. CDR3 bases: TGTGCCAGCAGTTTAGATAGCTTGGAGACCCAGTACTTC. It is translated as CASSLDSLETQYF.

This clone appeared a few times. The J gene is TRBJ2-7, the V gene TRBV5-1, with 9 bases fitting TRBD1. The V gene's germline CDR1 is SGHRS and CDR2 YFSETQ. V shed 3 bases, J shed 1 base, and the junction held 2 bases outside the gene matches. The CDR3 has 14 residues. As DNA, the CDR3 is TGCGCCAGCAGCTCCGGGACAGGGTCCTACGAGCAGTACTTC. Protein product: CASSSGTGSYEQYF.

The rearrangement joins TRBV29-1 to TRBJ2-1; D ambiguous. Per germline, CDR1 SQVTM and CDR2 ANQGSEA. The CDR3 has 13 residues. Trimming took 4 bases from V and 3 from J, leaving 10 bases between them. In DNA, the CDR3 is TGCAGCGTTGTAAAGGGAATCTACAATGAGCAGTTCTTC. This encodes CSVVKGIYNEQFF.

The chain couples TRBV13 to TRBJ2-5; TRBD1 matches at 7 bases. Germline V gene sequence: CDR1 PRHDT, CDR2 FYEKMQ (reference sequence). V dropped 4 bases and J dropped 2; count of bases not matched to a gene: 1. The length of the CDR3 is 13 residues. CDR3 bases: TGTGCCAGCAGCTGGGGACAGCAAGAGACCCAGTACTTC. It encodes CASSWGQQETQYF.